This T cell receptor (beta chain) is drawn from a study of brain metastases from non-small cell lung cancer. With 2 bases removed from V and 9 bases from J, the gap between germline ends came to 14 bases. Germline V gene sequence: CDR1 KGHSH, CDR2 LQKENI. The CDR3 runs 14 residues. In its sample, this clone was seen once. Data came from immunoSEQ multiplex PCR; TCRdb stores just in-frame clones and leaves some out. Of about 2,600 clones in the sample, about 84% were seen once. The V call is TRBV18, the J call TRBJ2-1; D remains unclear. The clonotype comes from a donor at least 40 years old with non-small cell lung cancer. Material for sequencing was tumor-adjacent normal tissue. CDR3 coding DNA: TGTGCCAGCTCACCATCTCCCTGCGCTAGTGAGCAGTTCTTC. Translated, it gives CASSPSPCASEQFF. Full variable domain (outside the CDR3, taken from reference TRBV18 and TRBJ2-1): NAGVMQNPRHLVRRRGQEARLRCSPMKGHSHVYWYRQLPEEGLKFMVYLQKENIIDESGMPKERFSAEFPKEGPSILRIQQVVRGDSAAYFCASSPSPCASEQFFGPGTRLTVL.